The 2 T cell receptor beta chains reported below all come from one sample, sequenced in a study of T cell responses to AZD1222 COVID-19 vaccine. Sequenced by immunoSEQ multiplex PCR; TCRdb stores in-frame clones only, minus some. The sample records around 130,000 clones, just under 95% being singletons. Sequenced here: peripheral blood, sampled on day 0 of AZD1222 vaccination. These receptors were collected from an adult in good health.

CDR3 amino acids: CASSYLDRYYSYEQYF. The CDR3 DNA sequence: TGTGCCAGCAGTTACTTGGACAGGTACTACTCCTACGAGCAGTACTTC. The genes are TRBV6-7 and TRBJ2-7, with 7 bases lining up with TRBD1. TRBV6-7 is assigned to the ORF class and has an uncertain function. CDR3 length: 16 residues. Germline trimming cut 1 base from V and 0 bases from J; bases unmatched to any gene: 6.

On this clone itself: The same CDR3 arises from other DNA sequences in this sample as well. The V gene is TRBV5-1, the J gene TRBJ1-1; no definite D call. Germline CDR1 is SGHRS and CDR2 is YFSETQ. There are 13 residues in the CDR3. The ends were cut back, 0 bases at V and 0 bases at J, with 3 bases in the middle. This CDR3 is CASSLGLNTEAFF. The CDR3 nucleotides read TGCGCCAGCAGCTTGGGGTTGAACACTGAAGCTTTCTTT.